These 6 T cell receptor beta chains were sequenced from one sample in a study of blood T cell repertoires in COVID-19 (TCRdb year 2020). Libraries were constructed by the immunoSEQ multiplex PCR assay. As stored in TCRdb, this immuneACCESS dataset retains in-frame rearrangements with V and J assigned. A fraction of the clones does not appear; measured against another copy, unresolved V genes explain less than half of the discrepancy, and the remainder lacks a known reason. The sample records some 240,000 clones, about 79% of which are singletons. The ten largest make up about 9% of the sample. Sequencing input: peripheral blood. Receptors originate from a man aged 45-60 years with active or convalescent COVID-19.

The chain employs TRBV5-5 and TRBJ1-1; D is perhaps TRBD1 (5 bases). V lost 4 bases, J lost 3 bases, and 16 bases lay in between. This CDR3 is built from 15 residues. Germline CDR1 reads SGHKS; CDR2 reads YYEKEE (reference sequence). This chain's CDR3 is CASSVVWVGDTEAFF. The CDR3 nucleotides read TGTGCCAGCAGCGTGGTTTGGGTAGGGGACACTGAAGCTTTCTTT.

CDR3 residues: CASSKITGLSGNTIYF. CDR3 nucleotides: TGTGCCAGCAGTAAAATAACGGGACTCTCTGGAAACACCATATATTTT. This chain uses TRBV28 with TRBJ1-3; D possibly corresponds to TRBD1 (5 bases). Germline assignment: CDR1 MDHEN and CDR2 SYDVKM. V shed 5 bases and J shed 0 bases, with 14 bases lying between them. The CDR3 runs 16 residues.

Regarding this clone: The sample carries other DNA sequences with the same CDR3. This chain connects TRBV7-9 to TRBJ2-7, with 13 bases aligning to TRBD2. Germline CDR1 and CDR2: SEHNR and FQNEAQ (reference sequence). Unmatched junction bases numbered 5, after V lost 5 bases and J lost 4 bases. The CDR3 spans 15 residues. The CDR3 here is CASSPRTSGSYEQYF. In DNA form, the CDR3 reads TGTGCCAGCAGCCCTCGGACTAGCGGGAGTTACGAGCAGTACTTC.

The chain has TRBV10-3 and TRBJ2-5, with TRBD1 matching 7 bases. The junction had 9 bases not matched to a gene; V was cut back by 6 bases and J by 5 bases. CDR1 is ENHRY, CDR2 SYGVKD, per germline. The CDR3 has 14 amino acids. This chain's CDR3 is CAIRRQGRGETQYF. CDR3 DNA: TGTGCCATCAGAAGACAGGGAAGAGGGGAGACCCAGTACTTC.

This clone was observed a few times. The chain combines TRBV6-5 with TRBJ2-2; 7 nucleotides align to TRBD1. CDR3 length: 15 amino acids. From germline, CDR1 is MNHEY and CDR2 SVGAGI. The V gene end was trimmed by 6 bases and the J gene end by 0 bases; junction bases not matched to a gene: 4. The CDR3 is CASSSGQPNTGELFF. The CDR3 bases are TGTGCCAGCAGCTCGGGACAGCCGAACACCGGGGAGCTGTTTTTT.

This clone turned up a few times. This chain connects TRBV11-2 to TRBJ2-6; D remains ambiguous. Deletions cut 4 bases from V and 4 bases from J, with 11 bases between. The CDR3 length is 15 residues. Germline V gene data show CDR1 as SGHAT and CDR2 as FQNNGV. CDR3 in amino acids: CASSWQISGANVLTF. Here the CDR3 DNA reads TGTGCCAGCAGCTGGCAAATTTCGGGGGCCAACGTCCTGACTTTC.